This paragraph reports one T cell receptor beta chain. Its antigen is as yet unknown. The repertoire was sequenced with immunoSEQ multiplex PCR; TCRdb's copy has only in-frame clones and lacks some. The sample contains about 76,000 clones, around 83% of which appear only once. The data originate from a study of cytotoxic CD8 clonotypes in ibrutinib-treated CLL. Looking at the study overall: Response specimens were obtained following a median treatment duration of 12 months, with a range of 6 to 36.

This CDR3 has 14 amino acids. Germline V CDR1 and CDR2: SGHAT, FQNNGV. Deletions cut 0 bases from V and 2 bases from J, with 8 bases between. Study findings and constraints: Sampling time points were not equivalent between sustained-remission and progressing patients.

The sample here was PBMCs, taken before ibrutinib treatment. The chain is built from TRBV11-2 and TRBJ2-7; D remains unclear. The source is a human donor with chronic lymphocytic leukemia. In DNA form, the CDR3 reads TGTGCCAGCAGCTTAGACGGCAGAACCTACGAGCAGTACTTC. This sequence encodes CASSLDGRTYEQYF. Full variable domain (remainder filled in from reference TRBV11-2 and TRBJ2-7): EAGVAQSPRYKIIEKRQSVAFWCNPISGHATLYWYQQILGQGPKLLIQFQNNGVVDDSQLPKDRFSAERLKGVDSTLKIQPAKLEDSAVYLCASSLDGRTYEQYFGPGTRLTVT.